The rows below give T cell receptor beta chains drawn from one sample of a study of blood T cells in healthy people across ages. TCRdb processed the 5' RACE reads anew with MiXCR; each CDR3 protein has one entry. The profile shows about 1.5 million distinct CDR3 sequences, roughly 43% of them singletons. The sample comprised blood. Source of these receptors: a young woman in good health. Both conserved end residues are part of each CDR3.

J gene	V gene	CDR3 protein
TRBJ2-7	TRBV4-1	CASSRDRKQYF
TRBJ2-4	TRBV6-2/TRBV6-3	CASSYSGGLAKNIQYF
TRBJ1-4	TRBV2	CASSRDSAATNEKLFF
TRBJ2-5	TRBV10-3	CATRLAGGLETQYF
TRBJ2-1	TRBV30	CAWSGGQGNSREQFF
TRBJ1-1	TRBV24-1	CALQGPTEAFF
TRBJ2-5	TRBV7-2	CASSLRWQETQYF
TRBJ2-7	TRBV27	CASSSSAGIYEQYF
-	TRBV12-3/TRBV12-4	CASTSGTLNIQYF
TRBJ2-2	TRBV5-1	CASSLDQGNTGELFF
TRBJ2-1	TRBV29-1	CSVGLSWNNEQFF
TRBJ2-6	TRBV4-3	CASSQEQGSGANVLTF
TRBJ1-1	TRBV29-1	CSVEGTQNTEAFF
TRBJ2-7	TRBV4-1	CASSQDYPSSHYEQYF
TRBJ2-5	TRBV12-3/TRBV12-4	CASAEGGSWGVTQYF
TRBJ2-3	TRBV6-5	CASSYSKGARGTDTQYF
TRBJ1-1	TRBV6-2/TRBV6-3	CARRTVRFYSTEAFF
TRBJ2-4	TRBV12-5	CASGLTGAKNIQYF
TRBJ2-7	TRBV20-1	CSALGTGNHEQYF
TRBJ2-7	TRBV6-6	CASSYGDKSYEQYF
TRBJ1-5	TRBV2	CAGSGDRGSSQPQHF
TRBJ2-3	TRBV12-3/TRBV12-4	CASSLAGGSHTQYF
TRBJ2-3	TRBV6-2/TRBV6-3	CASSGRGPTDTQYF
TRBJ2-1	TRBV12-3/TRBV12-4	CASSLGDYNEQFF
TRBJ2-3	TRBV14	CASSKVADESTDTQYF
TRBJ2-1	TRBV4-2	CASSQERGGYEQFF
TRBJ1-5	TRBV30	CAWRDRGSGQPQHF
TRBJ2-1	TRBV10-3	CAIREQSTGTSGRSEQFF
TRBJ1-2	TRBV30	CAWSLQGYGYTF
TRBJ2-4	TRBV7-2	CASSSSSTGGSKNIQYF
TRBJ2-1	TRBV13	CASSGRDRAYNEQFF
TRBJ2-3	TRBV11-2	CASTQPGTRQYF
TRBJ1-5	TRBV9	CASSLSGGYQPQHF
TRBJ2-1	TRBV20-1	CSARDLTGFNEQFF
TRBJ2-1	TRBV29-1	CSVEGTSGSVEYEQFF
TRBJ1-2	TRBV29-1	CSVTDRGRYGYTF
TRBJ1-4	TRBV20-1	CSARQGDEKLFF
TRBJ2-3	TRBV7-2	CASSLDLARGLNTQYF
TRBJ2-5	TRBV3-1	CASSQDPLALETQYF
TRBJ1-2	TRBV6-2/TRBV6-3	CASSKGHGYTF
TRBJ1-2	TRBV27	CASRKTGGNGYTF
TRBJ2-3	TRBV12-3/TRBV12-4	CASSLGGGGATDTQYF
TRBJ1-1	TRBV6-2/TRBV6-3	CASTAQAGVSEAFF
TRBJ1-3	TRBV5-6	CASSLAGPGNTIYF
TRBJ1-2	TRBV2	CASSEVGADGYTF
TRBJ2-6	TRBV28	CASSSHSSGANVLTF
TRBJ1-4	TRBV7-2	CASSSTGGKLFF
TRBJ2-1	TRBV6-2/TRBV6-3	CASRSVGPSSYNEQFF
TRBJ1-1	TRBV7-2	CASSFLADLTEAFF
-	TRBV30	CAWSVRGAYEQYF